One and the same sample provided the 25 T cell receptor beta chains below, sequenced in a study of Ad26.COV2.S vaccination and SARS-CoV-2 variants. Stated treatment: 15 to 20 received Ad26.COV2.S at low or high dose, single or two shots; roughly five received placebo; per-sample allocation not given. Sampling was done on day 63 after the first vaccine or placebo injection. The protocol was immunoSEQ multiplex PCR, while the TCRdb copy is restricted to in-frame clones and leaves out a portion. The sample lists about 680,000 clones; approximately 88% were seen once. Sample: peripheral blood, taken in a trial of Ad26.COV2.S vaccine versus placebo. Receptors originate from a person aged 18-60 years who received the Ad26.COV2.S COVID-19 vaccine or a placebo.

The V and J genes are TRBV27 and TRBJ2-3; tentative D call: TRBD1 (5 bases). The CDR3 is 16 amino acids. Trimming removed 1 base at V and 2 bases at J, with 13 bases between. CDR1 is MNHEY, CDR2 SMNVEV, per germline (reference sequence). The CDR3 spells CASSLYAGMATDTQYF. In DNA, the CDR3 is TGTGCCAGCAGTTTATACGCAGGGATGGCCACAGATACGCAGTATTTT.

The chain is built from TRBV9 and TRBJ1-4; D is unclear. Trimming took off 0 bases at V and 5 bases at J, with 20 bases between the two ends. The length of the CDR3 is 18 residues. Germline CDR1 is SGDLS and CDR2 is YYNGEE. The CDR3 protein is CASSVGSGGPRNNEKLFF. DNA for the CDR3: TGTGCCAGCAGCGTAGGCTCGGGCGGGCCCCGTAACAATGAAAAACTGTTTTTT.

V is TRBV6-6 and J is TRBJ1-3; D call uncertain. This CDR3 contains 12 residues. CDR1 is MNHNY and CDR2 is SVGAGI in the germline V gene (reference sequence). The CDR3 nucleotides are TGTGCAAGCTCGGCCTCTGGAAACACCATATATTTT. This sequence encodes CASSASGNTIYF.

The genes are TRBV4-3 and TRBJ2-7; either TRBD1 or TRBD2 may supply D (6 bases each). This CDR3 is built from 16 residues. V was trimmed by 0 bases and J by 1 base, leaving 13 bases between them. CDR1 and CDR2 (germline): LGHNA, YSLEER. The CDR3 sequence is CASSQDGGGASYEQYF. Written as DNA, the CDR3 is TGCGCCAGCAGCCAAGATGGAGGGGGTGCTTCCTACGAGCAGTACTTC.

This rearrangement joins TRBV27 to TRBJ1-6; 10 nucleotides align to TRBD1. The trim removed 5 bases at V and 6 bases at J, leaving 7 bases unmatched. CDR1 MNHEY and CDR2 SMNVEV come from the germline V gene (reference sequence). The CDR3 extends over 16 amino acids. The CDR3 nucleotides read TGTGCCAGCAGTCCGGGACAGGGGTTCCTTAATTCACCCCTCCACTTT. Protein sequence: CASSPGQGFLNSPLHF.

This chain connects TRBV7-7 to TRBJ2-2; 11 positions agree with TRBD2. The CDR3 sequence is 18 residues long. Germline CDR1 SSHAT, CDR2 FNYEAQ (reference sequence). The V and J ends lost 0 bases and 4 bases, in that order; junction bases with no gene match: 7. The CDR3 reads CASSLAVPSGGFTGELFF. CDR3 sequence (DNA): TGTGCCAGCAGCTTAGCGGTGCCTAGCGGGGGGTTCACCGGGGAGCTGTTTTTT.

This rearrangement joins TRBV3-1 (or the pseudogene TRBV3-2) to TRBJ2-7; no clear D. The CDR3 covers 13 residues. V lost 1 base and J lost 2, with 6 bases in between. Germline V gene sequence: CDR1 LGHDT, CDR2 YNNKEL (reference sequence). CDR3 nucleotides: TGTGCCAGCAGCCAAGCCTTTGCCTACGAGCAGTACTTC. Amino acids: CASSQAFAYEQYF.

The CDR3 spells CASSLVRGGTDTQYF. The DNA for the CDR3 is TGCGCCAGCAGCTTGGTGCGGGGGGGGACAGATACGCAGTATTTT. The V gene is TRBV5-1, the J gene TRBJ2-3, with 9 bases matching TRBD2. V shed 0 bases and J 3 bases; nucleotides not matched to a gene: 2. CDR3 length equals 15 residues. In germline, CDR1 is SGHRS, CDR2 YFSETQ.

The chain links TRBV30 to TRBJ2-7; 10 nucleotides line up with TRBD1. Looked up from germline, CDR1 is GTSNPN and CDR2 is SVGIG (reference sequence). The V and J ends lost 2 bases and 6 bases, in that order; junction bases with no gene match: 7. There are 14 residues in the CDR3. The CDR3 here is CAWSFGQGGVEQYF. In nucleotides, the CDR3 is TGTGCCTGGAGTTTCGGACAGGGGGGCGTCGAGCAGTACTTC.

On this clone: Other DNA sequences within the sample encode an identical CDR3. This CDR3 reads CASSYSRDTEAFF. The DNA for the CDR3 is TGTGCCAGCAGTTACTCCCGGGACACTGAAGCTTTCTTT. This chain joins TRBV6-5 and TRBJ1-1; D unresolved. This CDR3 has 13 amino acids. Germline CDR1 reads MNHEY; CDR2 reads SVGAGI. Trimming removed 0 bases at V and 3 bases at J, with 5 bases between.

The chain recombines TRBV5-1 with TRBJ2-5, with D unresolved. The CDR3 spans 14 residues. Germline V gene lookup returns CDR1 SGHRS and CDR2 YFSETQ. Trimming took off 3 bases at V and 2 bases at J, with 11 bases between the two ends. The CDR3 nucleotides are TGCGCCAGCAGCTCGTATTCAGCACAAGAGACCCAGTACTTC. The encoded protein is CASSSYSAQETQYF. Full variable domain (outside the CDR3, taken from reference TRBV5-1 and TRBJ2-5): KAGVTQTPRYLIKTRGQQVTLSCSPISGHRSVSWYQQTPGQGLQFLFEYFSETQRNKGNFPGRFSGRQFSNSRSEMNVSTLELGDSALYLCASSSYSAQETQYFGPGTRLLVL.

The chain uses TRBV19 and TRBJ1-4; D not certain. Trimming cost V 9 bases and J 3 bases, with 11 bases left between them. The CDR3 loop spans 13 amino acids. Germline-derived CDR1 and CDR2 are LNHDA and SQIVND (reference sequence). Written as DNA, the CDR3 is TGTGCCAGCCGGCGAGATCCTAATGAAAAACTGTTTTTT. It specifies CASRRDPNEKLFF.

The chain employs TRBV18 and TRBJ1-2; perhaps TRBD1 as D (5 bases). This CDR3 spans 14 amino acids. Germline V gene lookup returns CDR1 KGHSH and CDR2 LQKENI. The V end was cut by 3 bases, the J end by 8 bases, with 16 bases between. The CDR3 nucleotides read TGTGCCAGCTCACCTAATCAGGGATCTGGCGGCTACACCTTC. It codes for CASSPNQGSGGYTF.

The V and J genes are TRBV5-4 and TRBJ1-1, with D maybe TRBD1 (5 bases). Trimming pared 4 bases from V and 4 bases from J, leaving 17 bases between. CDR3 size: 15 residues. The V gene's germline CDR1 is SGHNT and CDR2 YYREEE (reference sequence). CDR3 nucleotides: TGTGCCAGCAGCCCGGGGCTATGGGGGAGCACTGAAGCTTTCTTT. Encoded protein: CASSPGLWGSTEAFF.

The table lists this clone with a count of one. This chain uses TRBV2 with TRBJ2-5, with a possible D match to TRBD1 (6 bases). V was shortened by 2 bases and J by 2 bases, with 9 bases between the two germline ends. CDR1 is SNHLY, CDR2 FYNNEI, per germline. The CDR3 has 14 residues. Here the CDR3 DNA reads TGTGCCAGCAGTGAAAGAAGGGGGCAAGAGACCCAGTACTTC. Translation gives CASSERRGQETQYF.

The chain employs TRBV11-2 and TRBJ2-3; no definite D call. The CDR3 consists of 12 residues. V was shortened by 5 bases and J by 4 bases, with 7 bases between the two germline ends. Germline lookup yields CDR1 SGHAT and CDR2 FQNNGV. CDR3 amino acids: CASSPFSDTQYF. The CDR3 DNA reads as TGTGCCAGCAGCCCGTTTTCAGATACGCAGTATTTT.

The V and J genes are TRBV10-3 and TRBJ2-7, with D unclear. Trimming took off 5 bases at V and 0 bases at J, with 5 bases between the two ends. Looked up from germline, CDR1 is ENHRY and CDR2 is SYGVKD. The CDR3 totals 12 residues. For the CDR3, the DNA is TGTGCCATCAGTTCCACCTCCTACGAGCAGTACTTC. Its translation is CAISSTSYEQYF.

This sequence joins TRBV7-9 and TRBJ1-5; 9 bases match TRBD1. The ends lost 6 bases at V and 3 bases at J; junction bases unmatched: 6. This CDR3 comprises 15 residues. Germline CDR1 and CDR2: SEHNR and FQNEAQ (reference sequence). The CDR3 DNA reads as TGTGCCAGCAGTCCACAGGGGGCCCTCAATCAGCCCCAGCATTTT. Residues: CASSPQGALNQPQHF.

The chain couples TRBV5-6 to TRBJ1-2; D unclear. The CDR3 contains 14 residues. The ends were cut back, 1 base at V and 5 bases at J, with 12 bases in the middle. In germline, CDR1 is SGHDT, CDR2 YYEEEE. CDR3 sequence reads: CASSLLKAGYGYTF. CDR3 bases: TGTGCCAGCAGCTTGTTAAAGGCGGGGTATGGCTACACCTTC.

This chain joins TRBV9 and TRBJ2-2; TRBD1 or TRBD2 may be the D gene (5 bases each). Germline V gene lookup returns CDR1 SGDLS and CDR2 YYNGEE. The CDR3 covers 15 residues. V dropped 2 bases and J dropped 4 bases, with 12 bases sitting between them. CDR3 protein: CASSVSSGPTGELFF. For the CDR3, the DNA is TGTGCCAGCAGCGTCTCATCGGGGCCCACCGGGGAGCTGTTTTTT. The whole variable domain, filled in from reference TRBV9 and TRBJ2-2, reads DSGVTQTPKHLITATGQRVTLRCSPRSGDLSVYWYQQSLDQGLQFLIQYYNGEERAKGNILERFSAQQFPDLHSELNLSSLELGDSALYFCASSVSSGPTGELFFGEGSRLTVL.

The CDR3 sequence: CASSIGRTTSSYEQYF. The CDR3 nucleotides are TGTGCCAGTAGTATCGGCCGTACCACAAGCTCCTACGAGCAGTACTTC. V usage is TRBV19 and J usage is TRBJ2-7; D not resolved. Trimming removed 3 bases from V and 0 bases from J, with 15 bases in between. The CDR3 sequence is 16 residues long. Germline CDR1 and CDR2: LNHDA and SQIVND (reference sequence).

J is TRBJ2-6 and V is TRBV24-1; 9 bases are a match to TRBD1. The CDR3 is 18 residues long. Germline values: CDR1 KGHDR, CDR2 SFDVKD. The junction had 5 bases not matched to a gene; V was cut back by 2 bases and J by 1 base. CDR3 amino acids: CATSDYRDRVSGANVLTF. CDR3 bases: TGTGCCACCAGTGATTACCGGGACAGGGTTTCTGGGGCCAACGTCCTGACTTTC.

The J gene is TRBJ1-5, the V gene TRBV13; no clear D. The CDR3 spans 13 residues. Trimming removed 2 bases from V and 8 bases from J, with 10 bases in between. Germline V lookup: CDR1 PRHDT, CDR2 FYEKMQ (reference sequence). CDR3: CASSLTRGEPQHF. The CDR3 DNA follows: TGTGCCAGCAGCTTAACCCGGGGAGAGCCCCAGCATTTT.

V usage is TRBV6-5 and J usage is TRBJ2-7, with 10 bases fitting TRBD2. CDR1 and CDR2 (germline): MNHEY, SVGAGI. This CDR3 has 12 amino acids. V lost 7 bases to trimming and J lost 12 bases; unmatched junction nucleotides: 9. The CDR3 loop reads CASIGLAGVTYF. For the CDR3, the DNA is TGTGCCAGCATAGGCCTAGCGGGAGTTACGTACTTC.

V gene TRBV7-2 combines with J gene TRBJ2-1, with a possible D match to TRBD1 (7 bases). The CDR3 runs to 16 residues. The V end was cut by 0 bases, the J end by 3 bases, with 12 bases between. From germline, CDR1 is SGHTA and CDR2 FQGNSA. The CDR3: CASSLAAGGIYNEQFF. The DNA for the CDR3 is TGTGCCAGCAGCTTAGCCGCAGGGGGGATCTACAATGAGCAGTTCTTC.